This TCR beta chain comes out of a study of graft-versus-host responses after intestinal transplantation. Study background: Anti-thymocyte globulin served as induction for all recipients, who then took tacrolimus and steroids for approximately 3 years.

Overall study results and limits: The presence of high graft-versus-host to host-versus-graft clonal ratios in allografts characterized patients with graft-donor T cell macrochimerism. GvH clones were identified in recipient marrow, with some first appearing in ileum or blood. Early post-transplant falls in HvG clones accompanied the peak levels of circulating GvH clones.

Clones were sequenced by immunoSEQ multiplex PCR, and TCRdb holds only the in-frame ones, with some missing. The sample has 150,000 or so clones, about nine tenths seen once. As regards this clone: Its antigen is as yet unknown.

V was clipped by 0 bases and J by 6 bases; unmatched bases: 2. The germline V gene has CDR1 SGHRS and CDR2 YFSETQ. CDR3 size: 13 residues. Sequenced here: unstimulated CD4+ T cells sorted from spleen or lymph node cells, sampled before intestinal transplant. The sequence was collected from a human donor who received an intestinal transplant. The chain combines TRBV5-1 with TRBJ1-1; 7 bases map to TRBD1. The CDR3 DNA sequence: TGCGCCAGCAGCTTGGAGACAGGGTCTGAAGCTTTCTTT. This encodes CASSLETGSEAFF.